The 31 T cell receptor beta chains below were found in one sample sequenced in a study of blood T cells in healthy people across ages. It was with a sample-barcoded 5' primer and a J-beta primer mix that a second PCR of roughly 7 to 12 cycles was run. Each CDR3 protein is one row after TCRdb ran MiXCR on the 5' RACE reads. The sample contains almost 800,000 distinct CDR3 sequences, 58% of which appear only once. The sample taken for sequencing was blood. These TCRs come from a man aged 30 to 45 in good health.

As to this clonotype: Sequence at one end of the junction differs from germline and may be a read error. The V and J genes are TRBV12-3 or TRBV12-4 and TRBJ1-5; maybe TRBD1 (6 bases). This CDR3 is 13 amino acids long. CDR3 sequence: CASSGQTNQPRHF. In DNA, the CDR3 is TGTGCCAGCAGTGGACAGACCAATCAGCCCCGGCATTTT.

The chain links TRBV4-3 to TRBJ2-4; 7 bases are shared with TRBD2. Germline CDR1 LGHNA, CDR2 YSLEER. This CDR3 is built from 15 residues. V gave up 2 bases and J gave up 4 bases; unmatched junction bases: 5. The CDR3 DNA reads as TGCGCCAGCAGCCAATTGGTCGGGAGGAAAAACATTCAGTACTTC. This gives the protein CASSQLVGRKNIQYF.

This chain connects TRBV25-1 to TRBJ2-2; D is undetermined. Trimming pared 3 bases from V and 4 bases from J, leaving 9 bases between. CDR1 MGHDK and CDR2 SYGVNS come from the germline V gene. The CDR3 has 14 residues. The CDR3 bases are TGTGCCAGCAGTGACAAGACGGGCACCGGGGAGCTGTTTTTT. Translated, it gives CASSDKTGTGELFF.

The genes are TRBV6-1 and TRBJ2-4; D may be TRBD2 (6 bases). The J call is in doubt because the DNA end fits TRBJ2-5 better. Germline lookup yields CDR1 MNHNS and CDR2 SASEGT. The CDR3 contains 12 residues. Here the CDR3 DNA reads TGTGCCAGCGGAGGGGATCAAGAGACCCAGTACTTC. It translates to CASGGDQETQYF.

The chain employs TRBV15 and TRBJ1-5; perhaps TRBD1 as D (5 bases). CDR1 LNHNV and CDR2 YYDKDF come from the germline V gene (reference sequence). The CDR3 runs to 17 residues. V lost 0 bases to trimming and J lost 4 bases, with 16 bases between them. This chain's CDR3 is CATSRDFSGGTNQPQHF. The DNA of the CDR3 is TGTGCCACCAGCAGAGATTTCTCGGGGGGGACGAATCAGCCCCAGCATTTT.

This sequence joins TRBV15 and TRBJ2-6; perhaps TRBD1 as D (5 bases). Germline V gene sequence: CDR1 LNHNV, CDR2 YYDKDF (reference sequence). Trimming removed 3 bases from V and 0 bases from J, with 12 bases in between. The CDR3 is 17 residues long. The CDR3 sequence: CATSRKGLSSGANVLTF. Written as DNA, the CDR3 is TGTGCCACCAGCAGGAAGGGGTTAAGCTCTGGGGCCAACGTCCTGACTTTC.

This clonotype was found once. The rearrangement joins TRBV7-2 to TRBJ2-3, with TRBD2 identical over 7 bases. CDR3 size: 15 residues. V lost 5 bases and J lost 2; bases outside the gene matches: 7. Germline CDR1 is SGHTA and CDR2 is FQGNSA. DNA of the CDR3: TGTGCCAGCAGCCAACTAGCGCTTATCACAGATACGCAGTATTTT. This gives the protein CASSQLALITDTQYF.

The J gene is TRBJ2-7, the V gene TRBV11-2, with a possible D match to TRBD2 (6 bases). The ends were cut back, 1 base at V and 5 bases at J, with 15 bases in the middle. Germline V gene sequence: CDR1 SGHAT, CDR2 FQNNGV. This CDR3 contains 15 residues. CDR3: CASSLGTTSNHEQYF. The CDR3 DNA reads TGTGCCAGCAGCTTAGGGACAACTAGCAATCACGAGCAGTACTTC.

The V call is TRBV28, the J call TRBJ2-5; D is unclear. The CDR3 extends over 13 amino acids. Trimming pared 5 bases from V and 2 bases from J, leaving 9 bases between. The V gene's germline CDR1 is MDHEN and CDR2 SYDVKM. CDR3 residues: CASSIQWQETQYF. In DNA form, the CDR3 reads TGTGCCAGCAGTATACAGTGGCAAGAGACCCAGTACTTC.

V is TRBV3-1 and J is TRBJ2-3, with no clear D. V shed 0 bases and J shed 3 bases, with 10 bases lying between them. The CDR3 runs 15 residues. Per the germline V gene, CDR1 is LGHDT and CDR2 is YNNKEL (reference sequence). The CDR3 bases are TGTGCCAGCAGCCAAGAAGGTTCTATAACAGATACGCAGTATTTT. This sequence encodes CASSQEGSITDTQYF.

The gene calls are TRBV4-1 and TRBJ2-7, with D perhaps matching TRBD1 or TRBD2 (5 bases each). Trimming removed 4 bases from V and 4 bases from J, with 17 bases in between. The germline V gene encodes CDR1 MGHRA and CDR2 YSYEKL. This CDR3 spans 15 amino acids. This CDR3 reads CASSPLTGPHYEQYF. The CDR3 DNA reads TGCGCCAGCAGCCCTCTCACGGGACCGCATTACGAGCAGTACTTC.

The CDR3 nucleotides read TGCAGCGTTGCCCGGAACTACGAGCAGTACTTC. It specifies CSVARNYEQYF. V and J are TRBV29-1 and TRBJ2-7; no clear D. Germline V lookup: CDR1 SQVTM, CDR2 ANQGSEA. The V and J ends lost 4 bases and 3 bases respectively, with 7 bases between them. This CDR3 region has 11 residues.

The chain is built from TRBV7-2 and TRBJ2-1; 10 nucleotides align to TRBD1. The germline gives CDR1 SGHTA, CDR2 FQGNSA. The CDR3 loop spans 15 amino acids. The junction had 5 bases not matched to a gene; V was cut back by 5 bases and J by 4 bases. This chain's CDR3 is CASSARQGAYNEQFF. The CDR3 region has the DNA TGTGCCAGCAGCGCCCGACAGGGGGCTTACAATGAGCAGTTCTTC.

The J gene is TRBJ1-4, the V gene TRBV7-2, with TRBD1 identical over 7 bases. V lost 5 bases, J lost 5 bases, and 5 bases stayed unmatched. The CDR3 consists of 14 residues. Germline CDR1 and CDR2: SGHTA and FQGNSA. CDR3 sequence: CASSRQGGNEKLFF. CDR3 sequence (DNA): TGTGCCAGCAGCCGACAGGGTGGAAATGAAAAACTGTTTTTT. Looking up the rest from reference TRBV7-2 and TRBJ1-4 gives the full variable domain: GAGVSQSPSNKVTEKGKDVELRCDPISGHTALYWYRQSLGQGLEFLIYFQGNSAPDKSGLPSDRFSAERTGGSVSTLTIQRTQQEDSAVYLCASSRQGGNEKLFFGSGTQLSVL.

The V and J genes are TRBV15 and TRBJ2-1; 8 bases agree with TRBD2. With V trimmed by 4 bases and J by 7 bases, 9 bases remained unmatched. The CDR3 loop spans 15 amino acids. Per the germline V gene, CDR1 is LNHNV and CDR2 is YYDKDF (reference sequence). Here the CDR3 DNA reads TGTGCCACCAGCACCTTCGGCGGGAGGTGGAATGAGCAGTTCTTC. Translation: CATSTFGGRWNEQFF.

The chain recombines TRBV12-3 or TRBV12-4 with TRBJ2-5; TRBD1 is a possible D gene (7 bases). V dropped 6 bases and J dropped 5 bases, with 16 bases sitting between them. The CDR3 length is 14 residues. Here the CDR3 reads CASSPQGGRETQYF. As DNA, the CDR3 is TGTGCCAGCAGCCCCCAGGGGGGTCGCGAGACCCAGTACTTC.

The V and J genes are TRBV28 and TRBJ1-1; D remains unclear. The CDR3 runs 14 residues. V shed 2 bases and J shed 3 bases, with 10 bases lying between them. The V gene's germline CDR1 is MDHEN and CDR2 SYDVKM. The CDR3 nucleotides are TGTGCCAGCAGTTTAGGGTTGCAGCACACTGAAGCTTTCTTT. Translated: CASSLGLQHTEAFF.

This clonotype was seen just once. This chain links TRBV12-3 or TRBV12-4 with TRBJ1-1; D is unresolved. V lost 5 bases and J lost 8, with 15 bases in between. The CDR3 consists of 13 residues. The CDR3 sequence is CASSQKDGAEAFF. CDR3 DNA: TGTGCCAGCAGTCAAAAAGACGGTGCCGAAGCTTTCTTT.

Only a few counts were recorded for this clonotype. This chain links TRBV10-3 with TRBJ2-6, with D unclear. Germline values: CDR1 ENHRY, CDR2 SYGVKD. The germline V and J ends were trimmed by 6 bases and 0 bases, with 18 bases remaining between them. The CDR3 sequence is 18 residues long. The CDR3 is CAIRPRYLLNSGANVLTF. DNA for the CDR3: TGTGCCATCAGGCCCCGGTACCTACTTAACTCTGGGGCCAACGTCCTGACTTTC.

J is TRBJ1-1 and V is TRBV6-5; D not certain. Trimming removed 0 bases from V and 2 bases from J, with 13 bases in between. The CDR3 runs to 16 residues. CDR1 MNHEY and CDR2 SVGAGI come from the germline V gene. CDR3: CASSYSISRTNTEAFF. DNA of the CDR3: TGTGCCAGCAGTTACTCGATATCACGGACTAACACTGAAGCTTTCTTT.

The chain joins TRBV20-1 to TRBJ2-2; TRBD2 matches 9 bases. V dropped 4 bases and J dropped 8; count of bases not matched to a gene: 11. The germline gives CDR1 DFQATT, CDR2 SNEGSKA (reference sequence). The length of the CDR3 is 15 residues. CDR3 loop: CSANKAGGSEGELFF. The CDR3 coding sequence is TGCAGTGCTAATAAGGCGGGAGGGAGCGAAGGGGAGCTGTTTTTT.

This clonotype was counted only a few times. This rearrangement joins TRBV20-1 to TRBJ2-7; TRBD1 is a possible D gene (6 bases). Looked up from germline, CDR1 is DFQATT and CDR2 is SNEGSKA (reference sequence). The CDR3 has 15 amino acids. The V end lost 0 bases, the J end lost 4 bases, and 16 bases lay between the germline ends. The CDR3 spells CSARDLRVGGYEQYF. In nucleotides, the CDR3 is TGCAGTGCTAGAGATCTGCGGGTAGGGGGTTACGAGCAGTACTTC.

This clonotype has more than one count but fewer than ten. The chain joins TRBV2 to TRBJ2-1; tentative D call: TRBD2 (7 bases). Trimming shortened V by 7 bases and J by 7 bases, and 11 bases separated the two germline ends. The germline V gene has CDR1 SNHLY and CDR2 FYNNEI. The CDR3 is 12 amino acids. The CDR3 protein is CASIGRGNEQFF. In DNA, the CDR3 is TGTGCCAGCATTGGGAGGGGGAATGAGCAGTTCTTC. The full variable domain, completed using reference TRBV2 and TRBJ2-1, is EPEVTQTPSHQVTQMGQEVILRCVPISNHLYFYWYRQILGQKVEFLVSFYNNEISEKSEIFDDQFSVERPDGSNFTLKIRSTKLEDSAMYFCASIGRGNEQFFGPGTRLTVL.

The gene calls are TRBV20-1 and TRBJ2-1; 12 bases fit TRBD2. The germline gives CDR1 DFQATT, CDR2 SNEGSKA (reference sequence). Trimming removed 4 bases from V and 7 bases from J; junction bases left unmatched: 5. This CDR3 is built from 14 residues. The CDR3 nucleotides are TGCAGTGCTACTGCTAGCGGGAGGGGGAATGAGCAGTTCTTC. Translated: CSATASGRGNEQFF.

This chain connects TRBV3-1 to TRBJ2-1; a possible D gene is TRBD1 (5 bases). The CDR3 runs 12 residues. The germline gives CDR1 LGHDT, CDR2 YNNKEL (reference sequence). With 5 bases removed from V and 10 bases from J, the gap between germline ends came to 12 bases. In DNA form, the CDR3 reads TGTGCCAGCAGCTCGACAGCCGGGGAGCAGTTCTTC. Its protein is CASSSTAGEQFF.

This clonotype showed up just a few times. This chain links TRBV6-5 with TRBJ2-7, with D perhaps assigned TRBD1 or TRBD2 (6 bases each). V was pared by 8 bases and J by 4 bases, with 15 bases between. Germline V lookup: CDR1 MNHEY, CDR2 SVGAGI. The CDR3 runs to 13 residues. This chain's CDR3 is CASVRGVGYEQYF. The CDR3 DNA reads TGTGCCAGCGTTAGGGGGGTCGGTTACGAGCAGTACTTC.

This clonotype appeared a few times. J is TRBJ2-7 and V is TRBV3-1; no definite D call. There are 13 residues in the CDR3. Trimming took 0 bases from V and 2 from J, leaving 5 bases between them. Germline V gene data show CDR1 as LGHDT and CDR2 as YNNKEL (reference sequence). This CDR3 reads CASSQDIAYEQYF. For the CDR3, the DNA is TGTGCCAGCAGCCAAGATATTGCCTACGAGCAGTACTTC.

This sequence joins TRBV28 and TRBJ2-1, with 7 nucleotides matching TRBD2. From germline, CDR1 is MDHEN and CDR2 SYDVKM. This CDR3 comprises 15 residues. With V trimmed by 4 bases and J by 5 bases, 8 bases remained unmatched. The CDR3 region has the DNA TGTGCCAGCAGTTCTGCGGGAGTGCGGGACAATGAGCAGTTCTTC. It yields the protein CASSSAGVRDNEQFF.

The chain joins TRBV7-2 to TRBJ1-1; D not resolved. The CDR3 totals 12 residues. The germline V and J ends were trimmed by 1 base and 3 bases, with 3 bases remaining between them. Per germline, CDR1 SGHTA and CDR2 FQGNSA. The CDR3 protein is CASSLVYTEAFF. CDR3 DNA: TGTGCCAGCAGCTTAGTCTACACTGAAGCTTTCTTT.

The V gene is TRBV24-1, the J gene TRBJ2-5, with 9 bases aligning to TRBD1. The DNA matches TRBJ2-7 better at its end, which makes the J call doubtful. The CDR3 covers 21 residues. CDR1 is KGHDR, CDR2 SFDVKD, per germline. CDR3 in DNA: TGTGCCACCAGTGATTTAATCATTCGACGGACAGGGGACTTTTTAACCTACGAGCAGTACTTC. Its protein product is CATSDLIIRRTGDFLTYEQYF.

The DNA of the CDR3 is TGTGCCAGCAGCCAAGAAGAGAGGAACACTGAAGCTTTCTTT. Amino acid sequence: CASSQEERNTEAFF. The chain employs TRBV3-1 and TRBJ1-1, with no clear D. CDR1 is LGHDT, CDR2 YNNKEL, per germline (reference sequence). Trimming cost V 0 bases and J 1 base, with 6 bases left between them. This CDR3 contains 14 residues. The variable domain in full, completed from reference TRBV3-1 and TRBJ1-1, reads DTAVSQTPKYLVTQMGNDKSIKCEQNLGHDTMYWYKQDSKKFLKIMFSYNNKELIINETVPNRFSPKSPDKAHLNLHINSLELGDSAVYFCASSQEERNTEAFFGQGTRLTVV.